This TCR beta chain appears in the sequencing data of a study of cytomegalovirus exposure and HLA in healthy donors. This clone was seen just once. In germline, CDR1 is GTSNPN, CDR2 SVGIG (reference sequence). The V end was cut by 6 bases, the J end by 0 bases, with 18 bases between. CDR3 size: 15 residues. The protocol was immunoSEQ multiplex PCR, while the TCRdb copy is restricted to in-frame clones and leaves out a portion. The repertoire consists of about 100,000 clones, with over 85% occurring once and the leading ten covering roughly 0.82%. Material for sequencing was PBMCs. The chain combines TRBV30 with TRBJ2-7; tentative D call: TRBD2 (5 bases). This receptor was obtained from a woman younger than 30 in good health and CMV-seronegative. The CDR3: CACLLGLGSSYEQYF. Written as DNA, the CDR3 is TGTGCCTGCCTTCTAGGACTGGGGAGCTCCTACGAGCAGTACTTC. Supplemented by reference TRBV30 and TRBJ2-7, the full variable domain reads SQTIHQWPATLVQPVGSPLSLECTVEGTSNPNLYWYRQAAGRGLQLLFYSVGIGQISSEVPQNLSASRPQDRQFILSSKKLLLSDSGFYLCACLLGLGSSYEQYFGPGTRLTVT.